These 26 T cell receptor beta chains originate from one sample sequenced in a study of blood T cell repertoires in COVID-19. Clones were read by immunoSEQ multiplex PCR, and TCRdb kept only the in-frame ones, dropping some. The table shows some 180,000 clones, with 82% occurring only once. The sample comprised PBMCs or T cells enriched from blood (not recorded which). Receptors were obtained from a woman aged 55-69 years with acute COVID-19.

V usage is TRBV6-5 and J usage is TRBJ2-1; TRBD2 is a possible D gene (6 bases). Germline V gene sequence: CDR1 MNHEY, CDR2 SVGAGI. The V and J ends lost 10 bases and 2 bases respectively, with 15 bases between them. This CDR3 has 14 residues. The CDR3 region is CATKWGDTYNEQFF. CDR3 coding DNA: TGTGCCACTAAGTGGGGGGATACCTACAATGAGCAGTTCTTC.

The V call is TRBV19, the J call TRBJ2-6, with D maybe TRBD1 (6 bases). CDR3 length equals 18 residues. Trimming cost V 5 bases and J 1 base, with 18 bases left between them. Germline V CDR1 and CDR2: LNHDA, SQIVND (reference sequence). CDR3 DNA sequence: TGTGCCAGTAGTCCGGATCACAGGGAAGGGTCTGGGGCCAACGTCCTGACTTTC. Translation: CASSPDHREGSGANVLTF.

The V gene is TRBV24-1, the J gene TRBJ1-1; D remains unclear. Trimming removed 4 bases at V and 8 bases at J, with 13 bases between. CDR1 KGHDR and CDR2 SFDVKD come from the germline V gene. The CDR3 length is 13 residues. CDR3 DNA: TGTGCCACCAGTGACCCTGGCCGCAGGGAAGCTTTCTTT. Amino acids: CATSDPGRREAFF.

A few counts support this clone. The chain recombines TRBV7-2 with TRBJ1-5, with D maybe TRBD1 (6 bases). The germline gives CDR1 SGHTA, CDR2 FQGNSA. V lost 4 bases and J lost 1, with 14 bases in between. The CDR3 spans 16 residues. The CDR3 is CASSSPLQGSNQPQHF. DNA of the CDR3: TGTGCCAGCAGCTCTCCCCTTCAGGGGAGCAATCAGCCCCAGCATTTT.

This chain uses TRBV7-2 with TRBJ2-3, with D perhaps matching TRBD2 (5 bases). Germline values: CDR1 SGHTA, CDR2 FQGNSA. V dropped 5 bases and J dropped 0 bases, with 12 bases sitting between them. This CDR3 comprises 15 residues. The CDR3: CASSPRGSSTDTQYF. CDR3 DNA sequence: TGTGCCAGCAGCCCTCGAGGGTCCAGCACAGATACGCAGTATTTT.

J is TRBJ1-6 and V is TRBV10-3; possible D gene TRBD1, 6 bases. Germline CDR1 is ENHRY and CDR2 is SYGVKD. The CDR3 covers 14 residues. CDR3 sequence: CAVNPRGDNSPLHF. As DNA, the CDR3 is TGTGCTGTAAACCCCAGGGGCGATAATTCACCCCTCCACTTT.

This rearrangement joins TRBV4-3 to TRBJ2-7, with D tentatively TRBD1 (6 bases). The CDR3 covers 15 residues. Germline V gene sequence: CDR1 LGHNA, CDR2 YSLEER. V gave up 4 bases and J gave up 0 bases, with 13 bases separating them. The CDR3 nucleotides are TGCGCCAGCAGCCCTGGACAGACTTACTCCTACGAGCAGTACTTC. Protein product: CASSPGQTYSYEQYF.

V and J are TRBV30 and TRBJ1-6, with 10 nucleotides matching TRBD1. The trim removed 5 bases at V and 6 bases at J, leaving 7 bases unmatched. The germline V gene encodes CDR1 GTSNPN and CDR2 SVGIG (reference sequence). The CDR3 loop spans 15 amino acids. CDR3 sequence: CAWLVRDRGNSPLHF. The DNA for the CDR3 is TGTGCCTGGTTAGTTCGGGACAGGGGTAATTCACCCCTCCACTTT.

The DNA for the CDR3 is TGCGCCAGCAGCCAAGGCGTTCTGGGCGGACTAGCGGGGAGAGAGACCCAGTACTTC. It codes for CASSQGVLGGLAGRETQYF. The chain links TRBV4-1 to TRBJ2-5; 12 bases align to TRBD2. The junction had 13 bases not matched to a gene; V was cut back by 1 base and J by 4 bases. CDR1 is MGHRA and CDR2 is YSYEKL in the germline V gene. The CDR3 runs to 19 residues.

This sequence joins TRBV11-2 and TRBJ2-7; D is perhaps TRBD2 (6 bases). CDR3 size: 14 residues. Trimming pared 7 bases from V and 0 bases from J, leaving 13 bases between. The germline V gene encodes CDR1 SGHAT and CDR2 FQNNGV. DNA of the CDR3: TGTGCCAGCACCGCGGGGACGAGCTCCTACGAGCAGTACGTC. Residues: CASTAGTSSYEQYV.

The CDR3 sequence is CAWSVYGSGTDTQYF. CDR3 in DNA: TGTGCCTGGAGTGTCTACGGGAGCGGGACAGATACGCAGTATTTT. V gene TRBV30 combines with J gene TRBJ2-3, with a weak D call TRBD2 (6 bases). The germline CDR1 and CDR2 sequences are GTSNPN and SVGIG (reference sequence). This CDR3 region has 15 residues. V was shortened by 0 bases and J by 3 bases, with 13 bases between the two germline ends.

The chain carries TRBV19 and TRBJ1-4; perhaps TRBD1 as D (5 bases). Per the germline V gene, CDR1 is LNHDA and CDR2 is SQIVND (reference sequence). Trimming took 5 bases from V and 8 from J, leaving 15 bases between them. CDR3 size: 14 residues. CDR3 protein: CASSATGQPEKLFF. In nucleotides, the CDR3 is TGTGCCAGTAGTGCAACAGGTCAGCCCGAAAAACTGTTTTTT.

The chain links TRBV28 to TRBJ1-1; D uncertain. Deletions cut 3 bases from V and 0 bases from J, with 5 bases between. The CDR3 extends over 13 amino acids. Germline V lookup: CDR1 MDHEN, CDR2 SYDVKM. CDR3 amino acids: CASSFRVNTEAFF. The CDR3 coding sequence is TGTGCCAGCAGTTTCCGAGTGAACACTGAAGCTTTCTTT.

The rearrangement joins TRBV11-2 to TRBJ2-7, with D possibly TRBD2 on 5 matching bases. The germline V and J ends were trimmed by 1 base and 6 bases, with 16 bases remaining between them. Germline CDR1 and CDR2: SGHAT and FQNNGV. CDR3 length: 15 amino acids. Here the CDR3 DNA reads TGTGCCAGCAGCTTAGCGGGAAGGGATCTTCGCGAGCAGTACTTC. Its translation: CASSLAGRDLREQYF.

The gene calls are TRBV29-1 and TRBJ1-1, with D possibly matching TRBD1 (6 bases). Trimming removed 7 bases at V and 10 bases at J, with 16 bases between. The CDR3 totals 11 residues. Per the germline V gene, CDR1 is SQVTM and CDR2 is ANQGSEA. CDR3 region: CSAFTGPGAFF. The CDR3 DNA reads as TGCAGCGCCTTTACAGGGCCGGGAGCTTTCTTT.

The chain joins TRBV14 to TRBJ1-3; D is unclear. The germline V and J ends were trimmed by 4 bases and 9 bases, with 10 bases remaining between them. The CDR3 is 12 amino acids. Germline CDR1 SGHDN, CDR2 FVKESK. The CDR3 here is CASSPRGSTIYF. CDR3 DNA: TGTGCCAGCAGCCCGAGAGGTAGCACCATATATTTT.

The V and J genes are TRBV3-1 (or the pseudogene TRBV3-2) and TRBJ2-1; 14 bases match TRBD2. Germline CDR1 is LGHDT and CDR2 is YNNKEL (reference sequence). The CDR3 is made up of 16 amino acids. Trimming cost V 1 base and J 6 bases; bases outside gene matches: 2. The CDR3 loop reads CASSQAGLAGGNEQFF. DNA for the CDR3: TGTGCCAGCAGCCAAGCTGGACTAGCGGGGGGCAATGAGCAGTTCTTC.

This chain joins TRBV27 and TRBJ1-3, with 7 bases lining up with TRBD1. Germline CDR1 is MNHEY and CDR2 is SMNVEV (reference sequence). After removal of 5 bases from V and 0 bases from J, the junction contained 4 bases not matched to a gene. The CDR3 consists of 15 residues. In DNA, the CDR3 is TGTGCCAGCAGTGGGGGACAGTACTCTGGAAACACCATATATTTT. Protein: CASSGGQYSGNTIYF.

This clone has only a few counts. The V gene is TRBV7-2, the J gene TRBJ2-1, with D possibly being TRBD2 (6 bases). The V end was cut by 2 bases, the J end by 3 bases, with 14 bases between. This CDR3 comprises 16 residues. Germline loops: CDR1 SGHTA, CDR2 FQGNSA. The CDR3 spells CASSLNGASVYNEQFF. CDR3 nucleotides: TGTGCCAGCAGCTTAAATGGGGCTAGCGTCTACAATGAGCAGTTCTTC.

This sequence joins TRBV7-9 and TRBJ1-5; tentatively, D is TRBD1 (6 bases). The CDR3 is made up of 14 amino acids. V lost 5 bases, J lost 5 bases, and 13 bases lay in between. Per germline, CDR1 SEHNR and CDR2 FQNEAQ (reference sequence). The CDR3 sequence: CASSQQGRDQPQHF. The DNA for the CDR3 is TGTGCCAGCAGCCAACAGGGTCGAGATCAGCCCCAGCATTTT. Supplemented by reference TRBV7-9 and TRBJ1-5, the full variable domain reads DTGVSQNPRHKITKRGQNVTFRCDPISEHNRLYWYRQTLGQGPEFLTYFQNEAQLEKSRLLSDRFSAERPKGSFSTLEIQRTEQGDSAMYLCASSQQGRDQPQHFGDGTRLSIL.

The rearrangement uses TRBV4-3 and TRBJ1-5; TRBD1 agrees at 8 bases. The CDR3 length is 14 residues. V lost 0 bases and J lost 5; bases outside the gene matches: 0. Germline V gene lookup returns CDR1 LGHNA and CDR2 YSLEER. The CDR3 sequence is CASSQEDRDQPQHF. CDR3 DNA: TGCGCCAGCAGCCAAGAGGACAGGGATCAGCCCCAGCATTTT.

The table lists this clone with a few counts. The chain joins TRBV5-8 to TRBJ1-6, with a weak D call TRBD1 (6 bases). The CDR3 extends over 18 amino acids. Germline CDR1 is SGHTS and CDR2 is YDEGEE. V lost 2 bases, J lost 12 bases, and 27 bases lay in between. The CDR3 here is CASSFTPLGTGKYLPLHF. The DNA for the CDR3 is TGTGCCAGCAGCTTCACCCCCCTGGGCACAGGGAAGTATTTACCCCTCCACTTT.

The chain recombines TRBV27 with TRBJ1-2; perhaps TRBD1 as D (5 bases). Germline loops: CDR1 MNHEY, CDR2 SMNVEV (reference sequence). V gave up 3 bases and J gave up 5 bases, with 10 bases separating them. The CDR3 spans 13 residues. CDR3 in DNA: TGTGCCAGCAGTTTCTACGACAGTTATGGCTACACCTTC. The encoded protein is CASSFYDSYGYTF.

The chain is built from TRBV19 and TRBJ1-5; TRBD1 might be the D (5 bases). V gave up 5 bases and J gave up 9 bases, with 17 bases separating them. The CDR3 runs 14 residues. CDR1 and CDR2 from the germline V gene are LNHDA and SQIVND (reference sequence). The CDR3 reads CASSQTTTTGPQHF. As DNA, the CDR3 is TGTGCCAGTAGTCAAACCACGACAACAGGGCCCCAGCATTTT.

The CDR3 nucleotides are TGTGCCAGCAGCTTGACTAGCGGGATTATAGCCAAAAACATTCAGTACTTC. It is translated as CASSLTSGIIAKNIQYF. The V and J genes are TRBV5-4 and TRBJ2-4, with TRBD2 matching 10 bases. The CDR3 length is 17 residues. Losses at the gene ends were 1 base for V and 0 bases for J; bases not matched to a gene: 4. Looked up from germline, CDR1 is SGHNT and CDR2 is YYREEE (reference sequence).

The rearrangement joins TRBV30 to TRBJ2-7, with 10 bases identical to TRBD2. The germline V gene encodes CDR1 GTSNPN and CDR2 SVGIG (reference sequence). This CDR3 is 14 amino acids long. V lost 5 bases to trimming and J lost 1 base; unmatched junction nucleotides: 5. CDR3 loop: CAWSTSGISYEQYF. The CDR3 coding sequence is TGTGCCTGGTCAACTAGCGGGATATCCTACGAGCAGTACTTC.